The 14 T cell receptor beta chains listed next were all sequenced from one sample in a study of immune heterogeneity within non-small cell lung tumors. A first 10-cycle multiplex round used 32 V-gene and 13 J-gene primers on TCR beta CDR3. TCRdb re-derived calls from the multiplex PCR reads in MiXCR, one entry per CDR3 protein. The top ten hold 9.5% to 13% of the sample, which has thousands of distinct CDR3 sequences, around 20% seen once. For each sample, template was approximately 0.6 ug of bulk tumor genomic DNA. From each primary tumor, several far-apart biopsies were obtained during surgery. It was patients with untreated, newly diagnosed non-small cell lung cancer who underwent curative surgery. Input material: lung tumor tissue. The receptor source for this set is a man aged 55 to 70 with non-small cell lung cancer.

The chain joins TRBV12-3 or TRBV12-4 to TRBJ1-1; no reliable D call. The V and J ends lost 6 bases and 4 bases respectively, with 15 bases between them. This CDR3 has 14 amino acids. CDR3 DNA sequence: TGTGCCAGCAGCCCTATTTCGGTGCTCACTGAAGCTTTCTTT. This encodes CASSPISVLTEAFF.

In this sample, this clonotype turned up a few times. CDR3 sequence (DNA): TGTGCCAGCAGCTTCGGGACAGCCACCGGGGAGCTGTTTTTT. This sequence encodes CASSFGTATGELFF. The rearrangement links TRBV7-8 to TRBJ2-2; TRBD1 aligns across 7 bases. With 3 bases clipped from V and 4 bases from J, the junction kept 2 bases outside the gene matches. Germline V gives CDR1 SGHVS, CDR2 FQNEAQ. The CDR3 is 14 amino acids.

The chain joins TRBV29-1 to TRBJ2-3; tentatively, D is TRBD2 (5 bases). V lost 6 bases and J 1 base, leaving 5 bases between the germline ends. CDR1 SQVTM and CDR2 ANQGSEA come from the germline V gene. This CDR3 is built from 11 residues. In DNA, the CDR3 is TGCAGCGTCGGGGGCACAGATACGCAGTATTTT. Its protein product is CSVGGTDTQYF.

Only a few counts were recorded for this clonotype. The rearrangement joins TRBV10-3 to TRBJ1-1; 9 bases are a match to TRBD1. The CDR3 is 17 residues long. From germline, CDR1 is ENHRY and CDR2 SYGVKD. V shed 2 bases, J shed 3 bases, and the junction held 10 bases outside the gene matches. The CDR3: CAISEDFGTGWYTEAFF. The CDR3 DNA sequence: TGTGCCATCAGTGAGGATTTTGGGACAGGGTGGTACACTGAAGCTTTCTTT.

Points on this clonotype: A much larger clone differs from this one at a single base, so this may be a read error. The rearrangement links TRBV2 to TRBJ2-2; D might be TRBD2 (5 bases). V was pared by 8 bases and J by 3 bases, with 13 bases between. The CDR3 is made up of 14 amino acids. CDR1 and CDR2 (germline): SNHLY, FYNNEI. Here the CDR3 reads CASLRRGDTGELFF. The CDR3, as DNA: TGTGCCAGCCTTAGACGGGGAGACACCGGGGAGCTGTTTTTT.

This chain connects TRBV12-3 or TRBV12-4 to TRBJ2-1; 14 bases align to TRBD2. The trim removed 6 bases at V and 6 bases at J, leaving 7 bases unmatched. This CDR3 region has 16 residues. The chain's CDR3 is CASRETSGRGCNEQFF. The DNA for the CDR3 is TGTGCCAGCAGAGAGACTAGCGGGAGGGGCTGCAATGAGCAGTTCTTC.

The chain has TRBV7-9 and TRBJ2-5; D possibly corresponds to TRBD1 (6 bases). The CDR3 extends over 15 amino acids. Germline V gene lookup returns CDR1 SEHNR and CDR2 FQNEAQ (reference sequence). The V gene lost 5 bases and the J gene lost 4 bases, with 17 bases spanning the gap. In DNA, the CDR3 is TGTGCCAGCAGCGTGGGGGCACAGGGTCCAGAGACCCAGTACTTC. Its translation: CASSVGAQGPETQYF.

This clonotype appeared a few times. The gene calls are TRBV5-1 and TRBJ2-7, with TRBD2 matching over 9 bases. Germline V CDR1 and CDR2: SGHRS, YFSETQ. Trimming cost V 2 bases and J 4 bases; bases outside gene matches: 10. The CDR3 covers 16 residues. CDR3 bases: TGCGCCAGCAGCTTAGTCGCGGGAGGGCCTTGGTACGAGCAGTACTTC. It is translated as CASSLVAGGPWYEQYF.

The chain has TRBV24-1 and TRBJ2-7; TRBD1 aligns across 9 bases. CDR3 length: 16 amino acids. V shed 3 bases and J 2 bases; nucleotides not matched to a gene: 7. CDR1 and CDR2 (germline): KGHDR, SFDVKD. CDR3 nucleotides: TGTGCCACCAGTGATCCCGCCTACAGGGGGCCCTACGAGCAGTACTTC. Protein sequence: CATSDPAYRGPYEQYF.

As concerns this clonotype: This CDR3 is missing its conserved last phenylalanine or tryptophan, likely due to a read error. The V call is TRBV7-2, the J call TRBJ2-3; D is unclear. The V end was cut by 5 bases, the J end by 6 bases, with 9 bases between. The CDR3 length is 12 residues. The germline gives CDR1 SGHTA, CDR2 FQGNSA. CDR3 sequence: CASSHASDTQYL. The CDR3 DNA is TGTGCCAGCAGCCATGCCTCGGATACGCAGTATCTT.

This clonotype was found a few times. One end of the junction fails to match germline, which may point to a read error. CDR3 region: CASSYNRVQERYF. CDR3 nucleotides: TGTGCCAGCAGTTACAACAGGGTTCAAGAGCGGTACTTC. This sequence joins TRBV6-9 and TRBJ2-7; a possible D gene is TRBD1 (6 bases). Germline values: CDR1 MNHGY, CDR2 SVAAGI. CDR3 length: 13 residues.

By sample fraction, this clonotype is medium-sized. The chain is built from TRBV5-1 and TRBJ1-5; D might be TRBD1 (5 bases). Germline V gene sequence: CDR1 SGHRS, CDR2 YFSETQ. The CDR3 has 13 residues. Trimming cost V 4 bases and J 7 bases, with 12 bases left between them. CDR3 amino acids: CASSLGGGQPQHF. CDR3 DNA sequence: TGCGCCAGCAGCCTTGGGGGTGGACAGCCCCAGCATTTT.

By sample fraction, this clonotype is medium-sized. The chain links TRBV5-1 to TRBJ2-7, with D possibly being TRBD1 (5 bases). Trimming shortened V by 4 bases and J by 0 bases, and 14 bases separated the two germline ends. The CDR3 is 15 residues long. Looked up from germline, CDR1 is SGHRS and CDR2 is YFSETQ. CDR3 sequence reads: CASSLSTDSSYEQYF. The DNA for the CDR3 is TGCGCCAGCAGCCTATCCACCGACAGCTCCTACGAGCAGTACTTC.

This clonotype was picked up a small number of times. The genes are TRBV3-1 and TRBJ2-4, with D tentatively TRBD2 (5 bases). The germline V and J ends were trimmed by 1 base and 3 bases, with 13 bases remaining between them. The germline V gene encodes CDR1 LGHDT and CDR2 YNNKEL (reference sequence). This CDR3 contains 16 residues. The CDR3 DNA reads as TGTGCCAGCAGCCAAGTGCCGGTCGAGGGCAAAAACATTCAGTACTTC. Amino acids: CASSQVPVEGKNIQYF. The entire variable domain, with the rest obtained from reference TRBV3-1 and TRBJ2-4, is as follows: DTAVSQTPKYLVTQMGNDKSIKCEQNLGHDTMYWYKQDSKKFLKIMFSYNNKELIINETVPNRFSPKSPDKAHLNLHINSLELGDSAVYFCASSQVPVEGKNIQYFGAGTRLSVL.